The rows below give T cell receptor beta chains drawn from one sample of a study of regulatory T cells in long-lasting Graves disease. One entry per CDR3 protein results from TCRdb running MiXCR on the multiplex PCR reads. The data contain around 400,000 distinct CDR3 sequences, around 23% of them singletons. Sequenced material: peripheral blood mononuclear cells (PBMCs), taken when the disease was refractory, from a patient treated with antithyroid drugs. The receptors were sampled from a middle-aged woman with Graves disease. Each CDR3 is given with its conserved first and last residue. The order of the fields is J gene, clone size, D gene, V gene, CDR3 protein, CDR3 DNA. The D gene is left open where the match is weak. Expanded clones get a size class; other rows say once, few or many, or leave the size out.

TRBJ1-1 many - TRBV28 CASSLSGRPEAFF TGTGCCAGCAGTTTATCAGGGAGGCCTGAAGCTTTCTTT
TRBJ2-5 many TRBD2 TRBV2 CASRSGLAGGLQETQYF TGTGCCAGCAGATCTGGACTAGCGGGAGGCCTCCAAGAGACCCAGTACTTC
TRBJ1-6 few - TRBV4-2 CASSLGGKDNSPLHF TGTGCCAGCAGCCTTGGAGGGAAGGATAATTCACCCCTCCACTTT
TRBJ1-2 few - TRBV28 CASSPPGSGGYGYTF TGTGCCAGCAGCCCCCCAGGGAGTGGAGGCTATGGCTACACCTTC
TRBJ2-7 few TRBD2 TRBV7-2 CASSATSGRTYEQYF TGTGCCAGCAGCGCCACTAGCGGGAGAACCTACGAGCAGTACTTC
TRBJ1-4 many - TRBV15 CATTPNTATYEKLFF TGTGCCACCACTCCGAATACAGCAACCTATGAAAAACTGTTTTTT
TRBJ2-2 - - TRBV7-7 CASSMTNTGELFF TGTGCTAGCAGCATGACGAACACCGGGGAGCTGTTTTTT
TRBJ1-5 - - TRBV27 CATQTGDQPQHF TGTGCCACCCAGACAGGCGATCAGCCCCAGCATTTT
TRBJ2-7 many - TRBV11-2 CASSSLKGRFSYEQYF TGTGCCAGCAGCTCCCTAAAGGGGCGGTTCTCCTACGAGCAGTACTTC
TRBJ2-3 - TRBD2 TRBV28 CASSLAREWSDTQYF TGTGCCAGCAGTTTGGCGCGGGAGTGGTCAGATACGCAGTATTTT
TRBJ2-7 many - TRBV7-2 CASRPGRNEQYF TGTGCCAGCAGGCCGGGACGCAACGAGCAGTACTTC
TRBJ2-2 many - TRBV20-1 CSARDRWASNTGELFF TGCAGTGCTAGAGATCGTTGGGCTAGCAACACCGGGGAGCTGTTTTTT
TRBJ1-5 - - TRBV15 CATSRAAGNSNQPQHF TGTGCCACCAGCAGAGCCGCCGGAAATAGCAATCAGCCCCAGCATTTT
TRBJ2-5 many - TRBV28 CASSRWTGARQETQYF TGTGCCAGCAGCAGATGGACGGGCGCCCGCCAAGAGACCCAGTACTTC
TRBJ2-2 many - TRBV6-1 CASSALGLYTGELFF TGTGCCAGCAGTGCCCTGGGACTGTACACCGGGGAGCTGTTTTTT
TRBJ2-2 few - TRBV5-6 CASRMGSGNTGELFF TGTGCCAGCAGGATGGGTAGCGGGAACACCGGGGAGCTGTTTTTT
TRBJ2-2 many - TRBV19 CASSRGYSGVNTGELFF TGTGCCAGTAGTAGGGGGTATAGCGGAGTGAACACCGGGGAGCTGTTTTTT